Listed below are T cell receptor beta chains from one sample, sequenced in a study of somatic mutations in cytotoxic T cells in rheumatoid arthritis. Here immunoSEQ multiplex PCR was the method, and the copy in TCRdb shows in-frame clones only, minus some. The data show 30,000 to 45,000 clones, about 84% seen once. The source material was CD8+ T cells sorted from blood. The receptors stem from a man aged 40-50 years in good health. Each CDR3 is given with its conserved first and last residue. D genes are given only for firm matches. A clone size is listed for some rows: how often the clone was seen (once, few, many), or a class if it is expanded.

D	size	J	length	V	CDR3	DNA
TRBD1	-	TRBJ2-7	15	TRBV7-9	CASSFGQGTLYEQYF	TGTGCCAGCAGCTTCGGACAGGGGACCCTCTACGAGCAGTACTTC
TRBD1	-	TRBJ1-1	13	TRBV28	CASSLDRGIEAFF	TGTGCCAGCAGCCTAGACAGGGGCATTGAAGCTTTCTTT
-	-	TRBJ2-7	16	TRBV7-9	CASSPQTGHATYEQYF	TGTGCCAGCAGCCCGCAAACAGGTCACGCCACCTACGAGCAGTACTTC
-	once	TRBJ2-7	14	TRBV27	CASSPYSVGSEQYF	TGTGCCAGCAGTCCGTACTCCGTCGGGAGCGAGCAGTACTTC
TRBD1	-	TRBJ2-7	17	TRBV28	CASSLGPQGTGPYEQYF	TGTGCCAGCAGTTTGGGACCTCAGGGGACAGGGCCCTACGAGCAGTACTTC
TRBD2	-	TRBJ2-1	15	TRBV5-1	CASSLGEREGDEQFF	TGCGCCAGCAGCTTGGGTGAGCGGGAGGGGGATGAGCAGTTCTTC
-	once	TRBJ1-4	15	TRBV14	CASSQVRGGREKLFF	TGTGCCAGCAGCCAAGTGAGAGGGGGGAGAGAAAAACTGTTTTTT
-	few	TRBJ2-3	15	TRBV19	CASRPDSRMADTQYF	TGTGCCAGTCGCCCGGACAGCAGAATGGCAGATACGCAGTATTTT
TRBD1	once	TRBJ2-5	12	TRBV30	CAWRRDSQTQYF	TGTGCCTGGAGGAGGGACAGTCAGACCCAGTACTTC
-	-	TRBJ2-2	15	TRBV19	CASSPSAHNTGELFF	TGTGCCAGTAGTCCCAGCGCCCATAACACCGGGGAGCTGTTTTTT
-	-	TRBJ2-2	11	TRBV27	CASTRTGELFF	TGTGCCAGCACAAGAACCGGGGAGCTGTTTTTT
-	-	TRBJ2-1	16	TRBV29-1	CSVEGETVRILGEQFF	TGCAGCGTTGAGGGGGAGACAGTAAGGATATTGGGTGAGCAGTTCTTC
-	-	TRBJ2-5	14	TRBV5-4	CASSPRGLQETQYF	TGTGCCAGCAGCCCCCGGGGGTTACAAGAGACCCAGTACTTC
-	once	TRBJ2-7	15	TRBV30	CAWSVLRGGGYEQYF	TGTGCCTGGAGTGTATTAAGGGGTGGTGGCTACGAGCAGTACTTC